The 10 T cell receptor beta chains listed next were all sequenced from one sample in a study of T cells in Graves' hyperthyroidism and ophthalmopathy (dated by TCRdb to the late 2010s). Libraries were constructed by multiplex PCR. Instrument used: Illumina HiSeq 2000. TCR beta CDR3 regions were amplified from RNA transcripts. The TCR CDR3 was subjected to a first round of RT-PCR using the HTBI primer set and the Qiagen OneStep RT-PCR kit. The raw public reads went through TCRdb reprocessing: fastp at Q25, MiXCR clone calling, in-frame beta chains kept. Merged by CDR3 protein, the rows form single entries marked with the most common genes and DNA. This sample lists under 300,000 distinct CDR3 sequences; 20% to 25% were detected once. Together, the top ten hold roughly 60% of the sample. Sample: blood. Receptors were obtained from a man in his thirties or forties with Graves' ophthalmopathy.

This clonotype was recorded many times. This CDR3 reads CASSPGKAYEQYF. The CDR3 DNA reads TGTGCCAGCAGCCCGGGAAAAGCCTACGAGCAGTACTTC. V gene TRBV11-1 combines with J gene TRBJ2-7; maybe TRBD2 (5 bases). The length of the CDR3 is 13 residues. Germline CDR1 SGHAT, CDR2 FQDESV (reference sequence). Trimming cost V 5 bases and J 2 bases, with 10 bases left between them.

This chain joins TRBV27 and TRBJ2-3; 11 bases are a match to TRBD2. The CDR3 has 14 amino acids. Germline V gene lookup returns CDR1 MNHEY and CDR2 SMNVEV (reference sequence). V shed 7 bases, J shed 3 bases, and the junction held 3 bases outside the gene matches. CDR3 coding DNA: TGTGCCAGCACCACTAGCGGGAGAACAGATACGCAGTATTTT. It translates to CASTTSGRTDTQYF.

In its sample, this clonotype was seen many times. The gene calls are TRBV20-1 and TRBJ2-3, with D unclear. Per the germline V gene, CDR1 is DFQATT and CDR2 is SNEGSKA (reference sequence). This CDR3 has 13 residues. V dropped 4 bases and J dropped 0 bases, with 8 bases sitting between them. Here the CDR3 reads CSAIWTSTDTQYF. CDR3 bases: TGCAGTGCTATTTGGACGAGCACAGATACGCAGTATTTT.

This chain links TRBV27 with TRBJ2-7, with TRBD2 matching 7 bases. The germline V gene has CDR1 MNHEY and CDR2 SMNVEV (reference sequence). CDR3 length: 16 residues. The V gene end was trimmed by 5 bases and the J gene end by 6 bases; junction bases not matched to a gene: 16. CDR3 sequence reads: CASSSGGGRAFGEQYF. CDR3 bases: TGTGCCAGCAGTAGTGGAGGAGGGAGGGCATTCGGCGAGCAGTACTTC.

This clonotype was found a few times. The rearrangement uses TRBV4-1 and TRBJ1-1; possibly TRBD1 for D (5 bases). V was pared by 0 bases and J by 11 bases, with 22 bases between. CDR3 size: 16 residues. Per the germline V gene, CDR1 is MGHRA and CDR2 is YSYEKL. The CDR3: CASSQEMGLGEIRAFF. CDR3 in DNA: TGCGCCAGCAGCCAAGAGATGGGCTTAGGGGAGATAAGGGCTTTCTTT.

DNA for the CDR3: TGTGCCAGCAGCCTTATCGGAGAGAACACCGGGGAGCTGTTTTTT. This gives the protein CASSLIGENTGELFF. This chain uses TRBV6-1 with TRBJ2-2; unclear D gene. Deletions cut 6 bases from V and 1 base from J, with 12 bases between. CDR3 length: 15 amino acids. Germline CDR1 and CDR2: MNHNS and SASEGT.

The chain employs TRBV20-1 and TRBJ2-3; 9 nucleotides match TRBD1. The CDR3 covers 14 residues. Trimming at V came to 5 bases and at J to 3 bases, leaving 6 bases not matched to a gene. Germline assignment: CDR1 DFQATT and CDR2 SNEGSKA (reference sequence). CDR3 in amino acids: CSASDRGVTDTQYF. The CDR3 region has the DNA TGCAGTGCTTCGGACAGGGGTGTAACAGATACGCAGTATTTT.

This clonotype was recorded at least ten times. This sequence joins TRBV7-2 and TRBJ2-3, with D uncertain. V shed 1 base and J shed 0 bases, with 11 bases lying between them. The CDR3 length is 16 residues. Germline V gene sequence: CDR1 SGHTA, CDR2 FQGNSA. The CDR3 loop reads CASSLVVGPSTDTQYF. CDR3 nucleotides: TGTGCCAGCAGCTTAGTGGTCGGTCCTAGCACAGATACGCAGTATTTT.

This clonotype was observed a few times. The chain couples TRBV6-1 to TRBJ2-1, with 7 bases fitting TRBD2. Trimming cost V 6 bases and J 2 bases; bases outside gene matches: 16. This CDR3 has 18 amino acids. CDR1 and CDR2 from the germline V gene are MNHNS and SASEGT. CDR3 amino acids: CASRGSAGAQLAYNEQFF. Written as DNA, the CDR3 is TGTGCCAGCAGGGGGTCGGCGGGAGCCCAACTAGCCTACAATGAGCAGTTCTTC.

This clonotype turned up a few times. This sequence joins TRBV6-5 and TRBJ1-4; no clear D. V shed 0 bases and J shed 2 bases, with 7 bases lying between them. This CDR3 spans 15 amino acids. Germline lookup yields CDR1 MNHEY and CDR2 SVGAGI. CDR3 sequence reads: CASSYSNPTNEKLFF. As DNA, the CDR3 is TGTGCCAGCAGTTACTCTAACCCCACTAATGAAAAACTGTTTTTT.